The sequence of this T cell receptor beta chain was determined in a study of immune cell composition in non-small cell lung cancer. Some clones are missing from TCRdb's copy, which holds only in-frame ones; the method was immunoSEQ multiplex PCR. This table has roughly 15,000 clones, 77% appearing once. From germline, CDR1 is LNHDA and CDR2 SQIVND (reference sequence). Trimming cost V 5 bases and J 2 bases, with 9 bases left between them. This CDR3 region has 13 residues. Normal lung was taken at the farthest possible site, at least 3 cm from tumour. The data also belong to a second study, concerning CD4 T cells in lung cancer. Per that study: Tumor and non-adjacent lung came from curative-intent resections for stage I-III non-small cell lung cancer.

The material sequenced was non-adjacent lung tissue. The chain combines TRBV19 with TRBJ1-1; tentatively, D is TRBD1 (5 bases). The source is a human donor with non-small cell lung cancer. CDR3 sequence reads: CASSEQVNTEAFF. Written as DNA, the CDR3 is TGTGCCAGTAGTGAACAGGTAAACACTGAAGCTTTCTTT. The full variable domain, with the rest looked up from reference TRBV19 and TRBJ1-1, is DGGITQSPKYLFRKEGQNVTLSCEQNLNHDAMYWYRQDPGQGLRLIYYSQIVNDFQKGDIAEGYSVSREKKESFPLTVTSAQKNPTAFYLCASSEQVNTEAFFGQGTRLTVV.